The 22 T cell receptor beta chains below come from one sample, sequenced in a study of TIL therapy for anti-PD-1-resistant metastatic lung cancer. Time point described: pre-treatment sample, taken before nivolumab and TIL therapy. The immunoSEQ assay was v3. The protocol was immunoSEQ multiplex PCR, while the TCRdb copy is restricted to in-frame clones and leaves out a portion. Of 40,000 to 55,000 clones in the sample, 79% are singletons; the top ten hold 4% to 6%. Here the sequenced sample was blood, taken at baseline. All receptors derive from a woman between 25 and 80 years old with non-small cell lung cancer.

The chain links TRBV5-1 to TRBJ2-7; D is ambiguous. This CDR3 spans 14 amino acids. The ends were cut back, 0 bases at V and 2 bases at J, with 9 bases in the middle. CDR1 and CDR2 from the germline V gene are SGHRS and YFSETQ. For the CDR3, the DNA is TGCGCCAGCAGCTTGGAGGTTCCGGCCTACGAGCAGTACTTC. It specifies CASSLEVPAYEQYF.

The genes are TRBV28 and TRBJ2-7, with 7 positions matching TRBD1. The CDR3 contains 15 residues. The V gene end was trimmed by 3 bases and the J gene end by 0 bases; junction bases not matched to a gene: 5. The germline gives CDR1 MDHEN, CDR2 SYDVKM. CDR3 loop: CASSFGDSTSYEQYF. The CDR3 DNA reads as TGTGCCAGCAGTTTCGGGGACAGCACCTCCTACGAGCAGTACTTC.

This chain connects TRBV5-1 to TRBJ2-5; the match to TRBD1 covers 7 bases. With the DNA end fitting TRBJ2-7 better, the J assignment may be wrong. The CDR3 is 17 residues long. Per germline, CDR1 SGHRS and CDR2 YFSETQ. The CDR3 is CASSKGQTLGGNYEQYF. Written as DNA, the CDR3 is TGCGCCAGCAGCAAGGGACAGACCCTCGGCGGCAACTACGAGCAGTACTTC.

J is TRBJ1-1 and V is TRBV2; no firm D call. Germline V gene lookup returns CDR1 SNHLY and CDR2 FYNNEI. The CDR3 is made up of 14 amino acids. V lost 6 bases, J lost 1 base, and 12 bases lay in between. This CDR3 reads CASSPMQENTEAFF. The CDR3 nucleotides are TGTGCCAGCAGCCCGATGCAGGAGAACACTGAAGCTTTCTTT.

This chain links TRBV19 with TRBJ2-7, with D possibly TRBD2 on 5 matching bases. This CDR3 spans 13 amino acids. In germline, CDR1 is LNHDA, CDR2 SQIVND (reference sequence). V was cut by 5 bases and J by 12 bases, with 20 bases left in between. The CDR3 region has the DNA TGTGCCAGTAGTGATCTTAAGCCGGACGAGGGGTACTTC. Its protein product is CASSDLKPDEGYF.

The V and J genes are TRBV9 and TRBJ1-3; no firm D call. The length of the CDR3 is 14 residues. Trimming removed 0 bases at V and 6 bases at J, with 10 bases between. Germline CDR1 SGDLS, CDR2 YYNGEE. The CDR3 here is CASSVGGFENTIYF. The CDR3, as DNA: TGTGCCAGCAGCGTAGGAGGGTTCGAAAACACCATATATTTT.

This clone has just one count. The chain uses TRBV15 and TRBJ1-5, with unresolved D. The germline V gene encodes CDR1 LNHNV and CDR2 YYDKDF (reference sequence). Between the trimmed V and J ends, which lost 2 bases and 6 bases, there was a span of 14 bases. This CDR3 region has 15 residues. In DNA, the CDR3 is TGTGCCACCAGCAGATCTATCTTGGCTGGTCAGCCCCAGCATTTT. Translating gives CATSRSILAGQPQHF.

CDR3 loop: CASSYSQVSGELFF. The CDR3 bases are TGTGCCAGCAGTTACTCACAGGTTTCCGGGGAGCTGTTTTTT. The rearrangement uses TRBV6-5 and TRBJ2-2, with a tentative D call TRBD1 (5 bases). This CDR3 is 14 amino acids long. The V end was cut by 0 bases, the J end by 6 bases, with 8 bases between. CDR1 is MNHEY and CDR2 is SVGAGI in the germline V gene.

This clone appeared a single time. This sequence joins TRBV7-9 and TRBJ2-5; TRBD2 might be the D (7 bases). Trimming took 2 bases from V and 1 from J, leaving 14 bases between them. CDR3 size: 16 residues. Germline assignment: CDR1 SEHNR and CDR2 FQNEAQ (reference sequence). In DNA form, the CDR3 reads TGTGCCAGCAGCTTAATTCGGGGGGCATTCCAAGAGACCCAGTACTTC. Its translation: CASSLIRGAFQETQYF. The entire variable domain, with the rest obtained from reference TRBV7-9 and TRBJ2-5, is as follows: DTGVSQNPRHKITKRGQNVTFRCDPISEHNRLYWYRQTLGQGPEFLTYFQNEAQLEKSRLLSDRFSAERPKGSFSTLEIQRTEQGDSAMYLCASSLIRGAFQETQYFGPGTRLLVL.

The chain links TRBV9 to TRBJ2-7; TRBD1 matches at 8 bases. CDR3 size: 14 residues. Trimming cost V 2 bases and J 0 bases; bases outside gene matches: 1. CDR1 and CDR2 from the germline V gene are SGDLS and YYNGEE. CDR3 sequence reads: CASSVTGGSYEQYF. CDR3 nucleotide sequence: TGTGCCAGCAGCGTCACAGGGGGCTCCTACGAGCAGTACTTC.

This clone was picked up a small number of times. V gene TRBV11-2 combines with J gene TRBJ1-4; possible D gene TRBD1, 5 bases. Trimming removed 2 bases from V and 3 bases from J, with 7 bases in between. CDR3 length: 14 residues. Germline-derived CDR1 and CDR2 are SGHAT and FQNNGV. CDR3 in DNA: TGTGCCAGCAGCTTAATGGGGGCTAATGAAAAACTGTTTTTT. It codes for CASSLMGANEKLFF.

The chain couples TRBV11-3 to TRBJ2-5; D ambiguous. The DNA end is more similar to TRBJ2-7, so the J call may be wrong. The germline gives CDR1 SGHNT, CDR2 YENEEA. This CDR3 has 13 amino acids. The CDR3 reads CASSSGGTYEQYF. CDR3 coding DNA: TGTGCCAGCAGCTCCGGCGGCACCTACGAGCAGTACTTC.

The chain uses TRBV27 and TRBJ1-6; possibly TRBD1 for D (5 bases). This CDR3 has 15 amino acids. Germline V gives CDR1 MNHEY, CDR2 SMNVEV (reference sequence). V gave up 3 bases and J gave up 5 bases, with 11 bases separating them. The CDR3 DNA reads TGTGCCAGCAGTTTGGCGGGACGGGATAATTCACCCCTCCACTTT. It specifies CASSLAGRDNSPLHF.

The chain links TRBV6-1 to TRBJ1-2; D is perhaps TRBD1 (5 bases). V lost 2 bases and J 7 bases, leaving 8 bases between the germline ends. CDR3 size: 12 residues. In germline, CDR1 is MNHNS, CDR2 SASEGT. CDR3 DNA sequence: TGTGCCAGCAGTGAACAGGGTACTGGCTACACCTTC. It encodes CASSEQGTGYTF.

CDR3 amino acids: CASSRGLALLTYEQYF. The CDR3 DNA follows: TGTGCCAGCAGCCGCGGACTAGCGCTCCTCACCTACGAGCAGTACTTC. The chain employs TRBV11-2 and TRBJ2-7, with TRBD2 matching over 9 bases. Losses at the gene ends were 5 bases for V and 2 bases for J; bases not matched to a gene: 10. CDR1 and CDR2 from the germline V gene are SGHAT and FQNNGV. This CDR3 region has 16 residues. Complete variable domain (other parts from reference TRBV11-2 and TRBJ2-7): EAGVAQSPRYKIIEKRQSVAFWCNPISGHATLYWYQQILGQGPKLLIQFQNNGVVDDSQLPKDRFSAERLKGVDSTLKIQPAKLEDSAVYLCASSRGLALLTYEQYFGPGTRLTVT.

This clone was recorded once. The CDR3 nucleotides read TGTGCCAGCAGTGAGGCGCGGGGAGGGACCGGGGAGCTGTTTTTT. Protein sequence: CASSEARGGTGELFF. The gene calls are TRBV2 and TRBJ2-2; TRBD2 matches at 7 bases. Trimming removed 3 bases from V and 5 bases from J; junction bases left unmatched: 6. Germline assignment: CDR1 SNHLY and CDR2 FYNNEI. CDR3 length: 15 amino acids. The full variable domain, completed using reference TRBV2 and TRBJ2-2, is EPEVTQTPSHQVTQMGQEVILRCVPISNHLYFYWYRQILGQKVEFLVSFYNNEISEKSEIFDDQFSVERPDGSNFTLKIRSTKLEDSAMYFCASSEARGGTGELFFGEGSRLTVL.

The rearrangement uses TRBV20-1 and TRBJ2-1; 8 bases match TRBD2. The CDR3 is made up of 11 amino acids. Per the germline V gene, CDR1 is DFQATT and CDR2 is SNEGSKA (reference sequence). The junction had 1 base not matched to a gene; V was cut back by 3 bases and J by 9 bases. In DNA, the CDR3 is TGCAGTGCTAGGGGACTAGTTGAGCAGTTCTTC. This encodes CSARGLVEQFF.

The chain combines TRBV11-3 with TRBJ1-1; D is uncertain. V was clipped by 5 bases and J by 1 base, with 8 bases between them. From germline, CDR1 is SGHNT and CDR2 YENEEA. The CDR3 sequence is 13 residues long. As DNA, the CDR3 is TGTGCCAGCAGCACGACCGGGAACACTGAAGCTTTCTTT. Its translation is CASSTTGNTEAFF.

The CDR3 nucleotides are TGTGCCAGCAGGAAGGCTAGCGGGAAGTACGAGCAGTACTTC. This sequence encodes CASRKASGKYEQYF. The rearrangement joins TRBV6-5 to TRBJ2-7; 9 bases fit TRBD2. The CDR3 loop spans 14 amino acids. Germline lookup yields CDR1 MNHEY and CDR2 SVGAGI. V shed 6 bases, J shed 4 bases, and the junction held 7 bases outside the gene matches.

The chain has TRBV5-6 and TRBJ2-7, with 8 positions matching TRBD1. The CDR3 is 16 residues long. Germline loops: CDR1 SGHDT, CDR2 YYEEEE. The J segment lost 1 base and the V segment lost 2 bases, leaving 8 bases of the junction unmatched. The CDR3 DNA sequence: TGTGCCAGCAGCTTCGGCAGGGGGCGCCTGTCCTACGAGCAGTACTTC. Translated: CASSFGRGRLSYEQYF. Looking up the rest from reference TRBV5-6 and TRBJ2-7 gives the full variable domain: DAGVTQSPTHLIKTRGQQVTLRCSPKSGHDTVSWYQQALGQGPQFIFQYYEEEERQRGNFPDRFSGHQFPNYSSELNVNALLLGDSALYLCASSFGRGRLSYEQYFGPGTRLTVT.

The chain uses TRBV4-1 and TRBJ2-7; 7 bases align to TRBD1. The CDR3 runs 14 residues. Trimming took 1 base from V and 2 from J; bases not matched to a gene: 2. Germline V gene lookup returns CDR1 MGHRA and CDR2 YSYEKL. CDR3 bases: TGCGCCAGCAGCCAAGGGCAGGGGGCCTACGAGCAGTACTTC. Its translation is CASSQGQGAYEQYF.

V and J are TRBV29-1 and TRBJ2-1; D is undetermined. The CDR3 sequence is 12 residues long. Germline V gene lookup returns CDR1 SQVTM and CDR2 ANQGSEA. V lost 6 bases to trimming and J lost 5 bases, with 11 bases between them. The CDR3 protein is CSVTFGDNEQFF. DNA of the CDR3: TGCAGCGTAACATTTGGGGACAATGAGCAGTTCTTC.